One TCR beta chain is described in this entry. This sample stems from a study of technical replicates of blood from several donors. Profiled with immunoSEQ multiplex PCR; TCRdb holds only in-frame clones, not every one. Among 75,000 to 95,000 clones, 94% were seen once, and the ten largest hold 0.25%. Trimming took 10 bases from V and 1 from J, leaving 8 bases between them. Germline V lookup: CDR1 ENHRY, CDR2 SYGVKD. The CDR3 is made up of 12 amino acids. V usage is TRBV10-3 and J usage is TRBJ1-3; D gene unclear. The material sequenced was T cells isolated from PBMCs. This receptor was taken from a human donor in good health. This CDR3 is CATEGSGNTIYF. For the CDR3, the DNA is TGTGCCACAGAGGGTTCTGGAAACACCATATATTTT.